The source of this T cell receptor (beta chain) is a study of CD8 T cells in ankylosing spondylitis. In TCRdb, the 5' RACE reads were re-called with MiXCR into one record per CDR3 protein. The sample shows about 700,000 distinct CDR3 sequences, 15% to 20% of them seen only once. With regard to this clonotype: Its specificity is unknown. One end of the junction varies from germline; a read error may be responsible.

The study, taken as a whole, reports: Certain motif variants had earlier appeared in reactive arthritis synovial fluid and blood. Among TCR beta sequences, a motif of under ten highly homologous variants appeared characteristic of ankylosing spondylitis blood. Disease-linked clones reportedly showed significant enrichment in matched ankylosing spondylitis synovial fluid.

Sequencing input: blood, either unsorted or a sorted T cell fraction (not recorded which). The sequence came from a male donor with ankylosing spondylitis.

The CDR3 sequence is CTSSYTSGVDTQYF. In nucleotides, the CDR3 is TGTACCAGCAGTTACACTAGCGGGGTTGATACGCAGTATTTT. V and J are TRBV6-5 and TRBJ2-3; 10 positions agree with TRBD2. Germline V lookup: CDR1 MNHEY, CDR2 SVGAGI. The CDR3 totals 14 residues.